The 11 T cell receptor beta chains below come from one sample, sequenced in a study of neurological immune-mediated disorders. One entry per CDR3 protein, called by TCRdb with MiXCR from the 5' RACE reads. The profile shows some 38,000 distinct CDR3 sequences, about 4.8% of them singletons. The sample comprised CD4+ T cells from blood. The receptors derive from a man younger than 35 in good health.

This clonotype was recorded many times. The genes are TRBV6-1 and TRBJ2-1; 7 bases map to TRBD2. CDR1 MNHNS and CDR2 SASEGT come from the germline V gene. This CDR3 spans 14 amino acids. The V segment lost 4 bases and the J segment 3 bases; nucleotides outside the gene matches: 3. The CDR3 DNA reads as TGTGCCAGCAGTGCGCTAGCGGACTACAATGAGCAGTTCTTC. Protein sequence: CASSALADYNEQFF.

This clonotype was detected ten times or more. The V gene is TRBV27, the J gene TRBJ1-5; tentatively, D is TRBD1 (5 bases). The CDR3 has 17 residues. CDR1 and CDR2 from the germline V gene are MNHEY and SMNVEV (reference sequence). With 6 bases removed from V and 0 bases from J, the gap between germline ends came to 18 bases. The CDR3 DNA reads as TGTGCCAGCAGCATGAAGGGGAGGGATCTTAGCAATCAGCCCCAGCATTTT. Protein product: CASSMKGRDLSNQPQHF.

This clonotype was seen ten or more times. This chain links TRBV6-2 or TRBV6-3 with TRBJ2-1, with 9 bases that match TRBD1. V was pared by 5 bases and J by 7 bases, with 9 bases of the junction left unmatched. Germline V gene sequence: CDR1 MNHEY, CDR2 SVGEGT. The CDR3 covers 15 residues. CDR3 region: CASSRDRERGNEQFF. The DNA of the CDR3 is TGTGCCAGCAGTCGGGACAGGGAGAGGGGGAATGAGCAGTTCTTC.

This clonotype showed up many times. V is TRBV20-1 and J is TRBJ1-2; D may be TRBD1 (6 bases). This CDR3 region has 12 residues. Trimming removed 6 bases from V and 6 bases from J, with 14 bases in between. CDR1 is DFQATT and CDR2 is SNEGSKA in the germline V gene (reference sequence). In DNA form, the CDR3 reads TGCAGTGCGTTCTCGACAGGCGATGGCTACACCTTC. It codes for CSAFSTGDGYTF.

In its sample, this clonotype was seen many times. The chain joins TRBV20-1 to TRBJ1-4, with D uncertain. V was pared by 3 bases and J by 4 bases, with 9 bases between. The CDR3 runs 13 residues. Germline V gene lookup returns CDR1 DFQATT and CDR2 SNEGSKA (reference sequence). DNA of the CDR3: TGCAGTGCTAGTGGGCAGTATAATGAAAAACTGTTTTTT. This gives the protein CSASGQYNEKLFF.

This clonotype came up many times. The chain uses TRBV6-5 and TRBJ2-7; a possible D gene is TRBD1 (5 bases). With 6 bases removed from V and 8 bases from J, the gap between germline ends came to 20 bases. This CDR3 has 14 amino acids. CDR1 MNHEY and CDR2 SVGAGI come from the germline V gene. The DNA for the CDR3 is TGTGCCAGCAGCACTGACCTAAACCTGGGGCAGCAGTACTTC. Translation gives CASSTDLNLGQQYF.

On this clonotype: The junction departs from germline at one end; a sequencing error may be responsible. The J gene is TRBJ2-1, the V gene TRBV10-2; 7 nucleotides line up with TRBD1. From germline, CDR1 is WSHSY and CDR2 SAAADI. The CDR3 contains 14 residues. The CDR3 DNA sequence: TGCGCAAGCAGTCCCGGACAGGTGTACAATGAGCAGTTCTTC. It is translated as CASSPGQVYNEQFF.

This clonotype was picked up many times. The chain is built from TRBV6-6 and TRBJ2-3; 7 bases agree with TRBD1. Per germline, CDR1 MNHNY and CDR2 SVGAGI (reference sequence). The CDR3 has 14 residues. The V gene end was trimmed by 7 bases and the J gene end by 1 base; junction bases not matched to a gene: 5. The CDR3 DNA follows: TGTGCCAGCAACTATGACAGGGGCACAGATACGCAGTATTTT. It specifies CASNYDRGTDTQYF.

This clonotype was seen ten or more times. The chain employs TRBV7-6 and TRBJ1-3; D gene ambiguous. Germline lookup yields CDR1 SGHVS and CDR2 FNYEAQ. This CDR3 has 18 residues. V lost 2 bases, J lost 0 bases, and 17 bases lay in between. The CDR3 DNA reads TGTGCCAGCAGCTTATTAGCCCTAAGCTATGGCTCTGGAAACACCATATATTTT. Translated: CASSLLALSYGSGNTIYF. Complete variable domain (other parts from reference TRBV7-6 and TRBJ1-3): GAGVSQSPRYKVTKRGQDVALRCDPISGHVSLYWYRQALGQGPEFLTYFNYEAQQDKSGLPNDRFSAERPEGSISTLTIQRTEQRDSAMYRCASSLLALSYGSGNTIYFGEGSWLTVV.

This clonotype was seen at least ten times. This sequence joins TRBV10-3 and TRBJ1-1, with no clear D. V was cut by 3 bases and J by 1 base, with 15 bases left in between. CDR3 length equals 16 residues. CDR1 ENHRY and CDR2 SYGVKD come from the germline V gene. The CDR3 reads CAISDRRRTGNTEAFF. The CDR3 region has the DNA TGTGCCATCAGTGACCGTCGGAGGACGGGGAACACTGAAGCTTTCTTT.

This clonotype was found many times. The chain uses TRBV7-9 and TRBJ1-1; 8 bases line up with TRBD1. The germline V gene encodes CDR1 SEHNR and CDR2 FQNEAQ (reference sequence). Germline trimming cut 2 bases from V and 1 base from J; bases unmatched to any gene: 3. The CDR3 extends over 15 amino acids. The CDR3 coding sequence is TGTGCCAGCAGCTTAACCGGGACAGGGAACACTGAAGCTTTCTTT. Its protein product is CASSLTGTGNTEAFF.